The clone carrying this T cell receptor (beta chain) was seen a handful of times. Antigen specificity is unknown. The germline V gene has CDR1 SGHVS and CDR2 FQNEAQ. This CDR3 is 15 amino acids long. Trimming took off 1 base at V and 9 bases at J, with 13 bases between the two ends. This sample is drawn from a study of blood T cells in healthy people across ages. Whole-study findings and limits: Diversity estimates from one million T cells were considered underestimates. Compared with aged donors, long-lived donors showed fewer expanded clones, suggesting selection.

There were at least 6 micrograms of total RNA extracted from every sample. A sample-barcoded 5' primer and a J-beta primer mix were used in a second PCR of roughly 6 to 11 cycles. TCRdb processed the 5' RACE reads anew with MiXCR; each CDR3 protein has one entry. The data show some 700,000 distinct CDR3 sequences, about 20% seen once. The chain couples TRBV7-8 to TRBJ1-6; TRBD1 might be the D (5 bases). The sequence came from a man aged 65 to 79 in good health. Specimen: blood. This CDR3 reads CASSLGRGVSSPLHF. In DNA form, the CDR3 reads TGTGCCAGCAGCTTAGGGAGAGGGGTTTCTTCACCCCTCCACTTT.